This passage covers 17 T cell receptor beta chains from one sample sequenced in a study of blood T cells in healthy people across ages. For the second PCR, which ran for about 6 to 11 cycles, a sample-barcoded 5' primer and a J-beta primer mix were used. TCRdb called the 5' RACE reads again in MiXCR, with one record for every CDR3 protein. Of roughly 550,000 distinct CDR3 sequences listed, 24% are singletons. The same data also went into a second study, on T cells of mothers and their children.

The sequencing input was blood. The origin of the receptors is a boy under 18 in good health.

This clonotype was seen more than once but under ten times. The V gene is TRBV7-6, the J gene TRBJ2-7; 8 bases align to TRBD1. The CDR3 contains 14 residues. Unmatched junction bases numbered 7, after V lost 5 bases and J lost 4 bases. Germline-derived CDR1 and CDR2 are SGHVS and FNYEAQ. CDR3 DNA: TGTGCCAGCAGCAAATCAGGGGGCGGTTACGAGCAGTACTTC. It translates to CASSKSGGGYEQYF.

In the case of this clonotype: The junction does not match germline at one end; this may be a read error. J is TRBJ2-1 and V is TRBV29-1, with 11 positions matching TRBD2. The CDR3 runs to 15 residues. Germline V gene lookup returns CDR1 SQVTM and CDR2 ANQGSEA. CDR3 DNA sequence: TGCAGCGTTGGGCTAGCGGGGGGCCCCTACAATGAGCAGCTCTTC. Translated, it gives CSVGLAGGPYNEQLF.

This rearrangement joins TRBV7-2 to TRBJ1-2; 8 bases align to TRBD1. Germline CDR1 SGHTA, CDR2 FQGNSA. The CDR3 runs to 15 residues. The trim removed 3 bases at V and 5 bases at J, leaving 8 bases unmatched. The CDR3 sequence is CASSLGDRILYGYTF. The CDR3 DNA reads TGTGCCAGCAGCTTGGGGGACAGGATCTTATATGGCTACACCTTC.

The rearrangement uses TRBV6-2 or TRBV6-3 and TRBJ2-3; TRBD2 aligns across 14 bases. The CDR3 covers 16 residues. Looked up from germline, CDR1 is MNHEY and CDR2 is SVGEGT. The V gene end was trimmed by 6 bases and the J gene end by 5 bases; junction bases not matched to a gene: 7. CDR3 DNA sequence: TGTGCCAGCAGACGACTAGCGGGAGGGCTGGTAGATACGCAGTATTTT. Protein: CASRRLAGGLVDTQYF.

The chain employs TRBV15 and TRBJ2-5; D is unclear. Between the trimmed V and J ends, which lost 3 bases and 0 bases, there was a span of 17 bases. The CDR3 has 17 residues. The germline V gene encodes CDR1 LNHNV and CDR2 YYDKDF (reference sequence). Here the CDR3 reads CATSSRRIRGNQETQYF. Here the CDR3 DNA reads TGTGCCACCAGCAGCCGCCGGATACGTGGAAACCAAGAGACCCAGTACTTC. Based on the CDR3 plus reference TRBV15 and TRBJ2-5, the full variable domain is DAMVIQNPRYQVTQFGKPVTLSCSQTLNHNVMYWYQQKSSQAPKLLFHYYDKDFNNEADTPDNFQSRRPNTSFCFLDIRSPGLGDTAMYLCATSSRRIRGNQETQYFGPGTRLLVL.

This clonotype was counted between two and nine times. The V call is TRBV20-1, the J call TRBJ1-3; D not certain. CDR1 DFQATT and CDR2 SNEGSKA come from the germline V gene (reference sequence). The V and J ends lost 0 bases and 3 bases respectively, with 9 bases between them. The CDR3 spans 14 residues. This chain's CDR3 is CSARDPPGGNTIYF. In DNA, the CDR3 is TGCAGTGCTAGAGATCCTCCCGGTGGAAACACCATATATTTT.

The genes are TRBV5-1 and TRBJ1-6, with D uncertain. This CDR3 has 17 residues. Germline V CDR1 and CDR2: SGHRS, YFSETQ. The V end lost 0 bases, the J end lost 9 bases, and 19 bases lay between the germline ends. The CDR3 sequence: CASSLEALGSGFSPLHF. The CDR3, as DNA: TGCGCCAGCAGCTTGGAGGCTTTAGGGAGTGGATTTTCACCCCTCCACTTT.

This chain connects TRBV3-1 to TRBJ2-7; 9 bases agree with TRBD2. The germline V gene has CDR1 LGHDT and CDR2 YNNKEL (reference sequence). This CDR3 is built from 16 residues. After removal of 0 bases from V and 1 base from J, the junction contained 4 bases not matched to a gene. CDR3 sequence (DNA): TGTGCCAGCAGCCAAGAGTGGCGGGGGGGATCCTACGAGCAGTACTTC. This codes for CASSQEWRGGSYEQYF.

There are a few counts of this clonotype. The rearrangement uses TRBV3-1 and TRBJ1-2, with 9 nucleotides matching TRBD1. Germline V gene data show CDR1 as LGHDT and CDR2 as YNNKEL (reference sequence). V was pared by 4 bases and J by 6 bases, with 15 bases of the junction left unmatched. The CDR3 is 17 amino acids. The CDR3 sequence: CASSPAGYVQGADGYTF. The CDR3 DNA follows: TGTGCCAGCAGCCCGGCCGGTTACGTACAGGGGGCGGATGGCTACACCTTC.

This chain's CDR3 is CASSPPGTGPYEQYF. CDR3 DNA: TGTGCCAGCAGCCCCCCCGGGACAGGGCCCTACGAGCAGTACTTC. V and J are TRBV6-6 and TRBJ2-7, with 9 bases lining up with TRBD1. The trim removed 6 bases at V and 2 bases at J, leaving 8 bases unmatched. This CDR3 has 15 residues. Germline assignment: CDR1 MNHNY and CDR2 SVGAGI (reference sequence).

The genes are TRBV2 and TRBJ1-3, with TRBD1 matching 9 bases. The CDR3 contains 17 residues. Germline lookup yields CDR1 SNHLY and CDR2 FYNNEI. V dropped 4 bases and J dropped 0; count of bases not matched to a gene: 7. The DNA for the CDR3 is TGTGCCAGCAGTGGGCACAGGGGGCCAAACTCTGGAAACACCATATATTTT. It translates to CASSGHRGPNSGNTIYF.

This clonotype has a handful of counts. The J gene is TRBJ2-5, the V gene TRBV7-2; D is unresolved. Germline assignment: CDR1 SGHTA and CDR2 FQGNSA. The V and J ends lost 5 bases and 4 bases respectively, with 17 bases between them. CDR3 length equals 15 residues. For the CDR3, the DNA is TGTGCCAGCAGCCTAAGGGCGTCGAGCGTAGAGACCCAGTACTTC. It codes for CASSLRASSVETQYF.

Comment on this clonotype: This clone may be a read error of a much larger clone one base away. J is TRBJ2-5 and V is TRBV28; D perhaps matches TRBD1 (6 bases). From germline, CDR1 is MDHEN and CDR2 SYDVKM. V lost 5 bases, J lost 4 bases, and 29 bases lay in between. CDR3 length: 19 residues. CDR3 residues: CASSPILRRQATIGETQYF. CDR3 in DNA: TGTGCCAGCAGTCCCATATTACGACGACAGGCAACTATCGGAGAGACCCAGTACTTC.

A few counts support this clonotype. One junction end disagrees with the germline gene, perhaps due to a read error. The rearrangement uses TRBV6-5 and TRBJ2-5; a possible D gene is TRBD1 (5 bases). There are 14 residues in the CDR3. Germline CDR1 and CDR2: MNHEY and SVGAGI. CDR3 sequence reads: CASGYPGSEETQYF. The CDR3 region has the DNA TGTGCCAGCGGTTATCCAGGGTCGGAAGAGACCCAGTACTTC.

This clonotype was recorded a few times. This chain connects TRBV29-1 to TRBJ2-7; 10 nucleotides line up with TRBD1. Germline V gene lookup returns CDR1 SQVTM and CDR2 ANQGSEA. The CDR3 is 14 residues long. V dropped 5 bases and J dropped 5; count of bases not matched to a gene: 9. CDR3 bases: TGCAGCGTTCTCTCCGAGACAGGGGGCAACGAGCAGTACTTC. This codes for CSVLSETGGNEQYF.

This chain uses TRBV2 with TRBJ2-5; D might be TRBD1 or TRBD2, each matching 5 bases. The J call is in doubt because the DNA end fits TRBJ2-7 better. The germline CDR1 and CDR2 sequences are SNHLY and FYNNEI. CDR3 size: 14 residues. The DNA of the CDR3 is TGTGCCAGCAGTAAACCGGGGCAGGTCTACGAGCAGTACTTC. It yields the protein CASSKPGQVYEQYF.

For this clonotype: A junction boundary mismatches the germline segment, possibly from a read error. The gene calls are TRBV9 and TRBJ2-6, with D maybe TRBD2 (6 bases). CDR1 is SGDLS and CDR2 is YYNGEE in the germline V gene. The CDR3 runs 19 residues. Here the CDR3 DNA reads TGTGCCAGCAGCGTAGATGGAGGGGCAGGCTCTACTGGGGCCAACGTCCTGACCTTC. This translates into CASSVDGGAGSTGANVLTF.